One sample yielded the 22 T cell receptor beta chains listed below, sequenced in a study of T cells in Graves' hyperthyroidism and ophthalmopathy. RNA transcripts yielded amplified TCR beta CDR3 regions. HTBI primers were used for first-round RT-PCR of the TCR CDR3. TCRdb fed the multiplex PCR reads into MiXCR, producing one record per CDR3 protein. The table shows 500,000 to 600,000 distinct CDR3 sequences, with approximately 44% occurring only once. Source material: peripheral blood or thyroid tissue (not recorded which). These receptors originate from a woman between 18 and 29 years old with Graves' hyperthyroidism.

This chain joins TRBV7-9 and TRBJ2-7; perhaps TRBD2 as D (5 bases). The closer fit of TRBJ2-1 to the DNA end suggests the J call may be wrong. This CDR3 comprises 18 residues. Germline V gene lookup returns CDR1 SEHNR and CDR2 FQNEAQ (reference sequence). CDR3 sequence: CASSARRDRNSSYNEQFF. The DNA of the CDR3 is TGTGCCAGCAGCGCGAGACGGGATCGTAACAGCTCCTACAATGAGCAGTTCTTC.

The CDR3 DNA follows: TGTGCCAGCTCAGCGGATCCGGGACTCGCCTCTCTCGAGCAGTACTTC. Its protein product is CASSADPGLASLEQYF. J is TRBJ2-7 and V is TRBV10-3; D perhaps matches TRBD2 (6 bases). Germline-derived CDR1 and CDR2 are ENHRY and SYGVKD. Trimming cost V 10 bases and J 6 bases, with 28 bases left between them. The CDR3 consists of 16 residues.

The chain employs TRBV10-3 and TRBJ2-7; possibly TRBD2 for D (5 bases). The CDR3 runs 13 residues. Trimming removed 7 bases from V and 3 bases from J, with 13 bases in between. The germline V gene has CDR1 ENHRY and CDR2 SYGVKD. In DNA, the CDR3 is TGTGCCATCACTGGGGAGACCTACTACGAGCAGTACTTC. It is translated as CAITGETYYEQYF.

This clonotype was seen repeatedly, ten times or more. The genes are TRBV7-3 and TRBJ2-2; D may be TRBD1 (5 bases). Trimming cost V 3 bases and J 9 bases, with 11 bases left between them. The CDR3 runs to 13 residues. Germline V gene data show CDR1 as SGHTA and CDR2 as FQGTGA. The DNA for the CDR3 is TGTGCCAGCAGCTTGACAGTAAACCGGGAGCTGTTTTTT. Translated, it gives CASSLTVNRELFF.

The table lists this clonotype with many counts. The chain uses TRBV11-2 and TRBJ2-7; D remains ambiguous. The CDR3 contains 11 residues. Per germline, CDR1 SGHAT and CDR2 FQNNGV. The germline V and J ends were trimmed by 5 bases and 4 bases, with 6 bases remaining between them. The CDR3: CASSTEYEQYF. CDR3 DNA sequence: TGTGCCAGCAGCACAGAATACGAGCAGTACTTC. The full variable domain, rest sourced from reference TRBV11-2 and TRBJ2-7, is EAGVAQSPRYKIIEKRQSVAFWCNPISGHATLYWYQQILGQGPKLLIQFQNNGVVDDSQLPKDRFSAERLKGVDSTLKIQPAKLEDSAVYLCASSTEYEQYFGPGTRLTVT.

This rearrangement joins TRBV15 to TRBJ2-1; no definite D call. There are 12 residues in the CDR3. Per germline, CDR1 LNHNV and CDR2 YYDKDF (reference sequence). V shed 0 bases and J shed 8 bases, with 5 bases lying between them. The CDR3 DNA reads as TGTGCCACCAGCAGAGATTTGGATGAGCAGTTCTTC. It specifies CATSRDLDEQFF.

This clonotype was observed once. This chain links TRBV7-6 with TRBJ2-2; no definite D call. The CDR3 covers 14 residues. The germline CDR1 and CDR2 sequences are SGHVS and FNYEAQ. The V end lost 5 bases, the J end lost 9 bases, and 16 bases lay between the germline ends. The CDR3 sequence: CASSLVGLSRELFF. The DNA for the CDR3 is TGTGCCAGCAGCCTCGTAGGGCTTTCGCGGGAGCTGTTTTTT.

Details on this clonotype: A much larger clone is a single base away; this may be a read error. This chain uses TRBV12-5 with TRBJ1-1; a possible D gene is TRBD1 (5 bases). The germline V and J ends were trimmed by 6 bases and 6 bases, with 20 bases remaining between them. Germline lookup yields CDR1 LGHNT and CDR2 FRNRAP. This CDR3 comprises 15 residues. The CDR3 is CASGTRTGTPAEAFF. In DNA form, the CDR3 reads TGTGCTAGTGGCACCCGGACGGGGACGCCGGCTGAAGCTTTCTTT.

This clonotype was seen repeatedly, ten times or more. The V call is TRBV27, the J call TRBJ1-2; no reliable D call. The CDR3 consists of 14 residues. Germline values: CDR1 MNHEY, CDR2 SMNVEV (reference sequence). V was shortened by 2 bases and J by 0 bases, with 7 bases between the two germline ends. This CDR3 is CASSLRTSNYGYTF. As DNA, the CDR3 is TGTGCCAGCAGTTTAAGGACTTCTAACTATGGCTACACCTTC.

Ten or more counts support this clonotype. The chain carries TRBV5-6 and TRBJ1-5, with D hard to call. The CDR3 totals 14 residues. The germline CDR1 and CDR2 sequences are SGHDT and YYEEEE. Trimming took 4 bases from V and 4 from J, leaving 12 bases between them. The chain's CDR3 is CASSLRPPNQPQHF. CDR3 DNA sequence: TGTGCCAGCAGCCTCAGACCCCCGAATCAGCCCCAGCATTTT.

As concerns this clonotype: This may be a read error: a much more frequent sequence differs by one nucleotide. The J gene is TRBJ1-2, the V gene TRBV20-1; D gene ambiguous. V was trimmed by 4 bases and J by 6 bases, leaving 12 bases between them. Per germline, CDR1 DFQATT and CDR2 SNEGSKA (reference sequence). The length of the CDR3 is 12 residues. CDR3 DNA: TGCAGTGCTAAAGATAAGGAAAATGGCTACACCTTC. Translating it yields CSAKDKENGYTF.

This chain joins TRBV20-1 and TRBJ1-4; the D gene is possibly TRBD1 (6 bases). The CDR3 spans 15 residues. Germline assignment: CDR1 DFQATT and CDR2 SNEGSKA (reference sequence). V lost 2 bases and J lost 7, with 17 bases in between. DNA of the CDR3: TGCAGTGCTAGAACAGGGCACCAAAGAAGTGAAAAACTGTTTTTT. This gives the protein CSARTGHQRSEKLFF.

V and J are TRBV18 and TRBJ2-7, with D perhaps TRBD1 (6 bases). The CDR3 extends over 14 amino acids. Trimming cost V 3 bases and J 3 bases, with 12 bases left between them. CDR1 and CDR2 from the germline V gene are KGHSH and LQKENI. The CDR3 here is CASSPSGTRYEQYF. In nucleotides, the CDR3 is TGTGCCAGCTCACCGTCCGGGACACGCTACGAGCAGTACTTC.

This clonotype has just a few counts. The rearrangement links TRBV11-3 to TRBJ2-7, with no clear D. The CDR3 is 13 residues long. Germline V gene data show CDR1 as SGHNT and CDR2 as YENEEA. The ends were cut back, 1 base at V and 6 bases at J, with 10 bases in the middle. CDR3 coding DNA: TGTGCCAGCAGCTTAGTCCTAACCCGCGAGCAGTACTTC. Its translation is CASSLVLTREQYF.

The chain is built from TRBV7-9 and TRBJ1-5; a weak D match, TRBD1 (5 bases). CDR1 and CDR2 (germline): SEHNR, FQNEAQ (reference sequence). CDR3 size: 13 residues. Trimming shortened V by 4 bases and J by 14 bases, and 18 bases separated the two germline ends. CDR3 in amino acids: CASSYSGRDYEHF. CDR3 nucleotide sequence: TGTGCCAGCAGCTATAGCGGGAGGGACTACGAGCATTTT. The full variable domain, completed using reference TRBV7-9 and TRBJ1-5, is DTGVSQNPRHKITKRGQNVTFRCDPISEHNRLYWYRQTLGQGPEFLTYFQNEAQLEKSRLLSDRFSAERPKGSFSTLEIQRTEQGDSAMYLCASSYSGRDYEHFGDGTRLSIL.

This clonotype has a handful of counts. The V gene is TRBV6-2 or TRBV6-3, the J gene TRBJ1-1, with 8 nucleotides matching TRBD1. Germline V lookup: CDR1 MNHEY, CDR2 SVGEGT. The CDR3 totals 16 residues. With V trimmed by 5 bases and J by 1 base, 9 bases remained unmatched. DNA of the CDR3: TGTGCCAGCAGTGATCCTCCCGGGACAGGGAACACTGAAGCTTTCTTT. It specifies CASSDPPGTGNTEAFF.

This rearrangement joins TRBV7-9 to TRBJ1-1, with 11 bases matching TRBD1. Germline values: CDR1 SEHNR, CDR2 FQNEAQ (reference sequence). CDR3 length: 16 amino acids. After removal of 5 bases from V and 4 bases from J, the junction contained 9 bases not matched to a gene. CDR3 residues: CASSARQGQGGTEAFF. The DNA of the CDR3 is TGTGCCAGCAGCGCTCGTCAGGGACAGGGGGGCACTGAAGCTTTCTTT.

This clonotype was detected many times. One end of the junction does not line up with germline, which may come from a read error. V gene TRBV20-1 combines with J gene TRBJ1-1; D is undetermined. This CDR3 is built from 16 residues. Germline loops: CDR1 DFQATT, CDR2 SNEGSKA (reference sequence). CDR3 amino acids: CSARDRTKMRNPEAFF. In DNA, the CDR3 is TGCAGTGCTAGAGATCGGACCAAAATGCGGAACCCTGAAGCTTTCTTT.

This clonotype was found many times. The rearrangement joins TRBV29-1 to TRBJ1-2, with D tentatively TRBD1 (6 bases). Trimming left V 6 bases short and J 3 bases short, with 14 bases between. The CDR3 totals 13 residues. CDR1 is SQVTM and CDR2 is ANQGSEA in the germline V gene. CDR3 bases: TGCAGCGTCGACAGGACGGACGACTATGGCTACACCTTC. Translation: CSVDRTDDYGYTF.

This clonotype was recorded at least ten times. The chain carries TRBV5-1 and TRBJ2-7; 8 bases are shared with TRBD2. The ends lost 4 bases at V and 5 bases at J; junction bases unmatched: 5. There are 13 residues in the CDR3. CDR1 and CDR2 from the germline V gene are SGHRS and YFSETQ. For the CDR3, the DNA is TGCGCCAGCAGCCCAGCGGGAGCCCACGAGCAGTACTTC. Amino acid sequence: CASSPAGAHEQYF. Variable domain in full (rest from reference TRBV5-1 and TRBJ2-7): KAGVTQTPRYLIKTRGQQVTLSCSPISGHRSVSWYQQTPGQGLQFLFEYFSETQRNKGNFPGRFSGRQFSNSRSEMNVSTLELGDSALYLCASSPAGAHEQYFGPGTRLTVT.

This clonotype occurred a few times. This rearrangement joins TRBV20-1 to TRBJ2-3; 7 positions match TRBD2. J gave up 3 bases and V 0 bases, and 6 bases lay outside the gene matches. The CDR3 runs 15 residues. Germline lookup yields CDR1 DFQATT and CDR2 SNEGSKA (reference sequence). This chain's CDR3 is CSARDASGVTDTQYF. The CDR3 bases are TGCAGTGCTAGAGACGCTAGCGGAGTAACAGATACGCAGTATTTT.

This clonotype came up a few times. CDR3 amino acids: CATRDRPNTGELFF. CDR3 sequence (DNA): TGTGCCACACGGGACAGGCCGAACACCGGGGAGCTGTTTTTT. The chain combines TRBV19 with TRBJ2-2; 8 bases map to TRBD1. The germline gives CDR1 LNHDA, CDR2 SQIVND (reference sequence). The CDR3 sequence is 14 residues long. After removal of 10 bases from V and 0 bases from J, the junction contained 4 bases not matched to a gene.